This TCR beta chain appears in the sequencing data of a study of blood T cell repertoires in COVID-19. Produced via immunoSEQ multiplex PCR; TCRdb's table is partial and in-frame only. The repertoire holds some 110,000 clones, with 76% as singletons. The CDR3 runs 14 residues. Looked up from germline, CDR1 is MDHEN and CDR2 is SYDVKM. V was cut by 5 bases and J by 2 bases, with 9 bases left in between. The V gene is TRBV28, the J gene TRBJ1-4; D remains unclear. The sample was peripheral blood. The sequence derives from a man aged 80 or over with COVID-19, enrolled during active disease. The chain's CDR3 is CASSNAVTNEKLFF. The CDR3 nucleotides are TGTGCCAGCAGTAACGCGGTCACTAATGAAAAACTGTTTTTT.